This TCR beta chain appears in the sequencing data of a study of blood T cell repertoires in COVID-19. The CDR3 covers 14 residues. Germline assignment: CDR1 SGHVT and CDR2 SQSDAQ. The trim removed 3 bases at V and 0 bases at J, leaving 2 bases unmatched. Comments on this clone: A read error is the likely source, as a far larger clone sits one nucleotide away.

Only in-frame clones appear in the TCRdb table, and some are missing; sequencing was by immunoSEQ multiplex PCR. The sample comprises under 250,000 clones, around 83% of which are singletons, and roughly 8.7% rests with the top ten. This TCR was sampled from a man aged 35-49 years with active or convalescent COVID-19. The rearrangement uses TRBV7-4 and TRBJ2-7; TRBD1 aligns across 7 bases. The sample taken for sequencing was peripheral blood. The CDR3 nucleotides are TGTGCCAGCAGCTTGGGGGACAGCTCCTACGAGCAGTACTTC. Amino acids: CASSLGDSSYEQYF.